Described below is a single T cell receptor beta chain sequence and its context. The sample is drawn from a study of blood T cells in healthy people across ages. Next came a second PCR, run for about 6 to 11 cycles, which used a sample-barcoded 5' primer along with a J-beta primer mix. TCRdb processed the 5' RACE reads anew with MiXCR; each CDR3 protein has one entry. The sample records 450,000 to 700,000 distinct CDR3 sequences, approximately 30% being singletons. Per germline, CDR1 SQVTM and CDR2 ANQGSEA. Trimming took 7 bases from V and 5 from J; bases not matched to a gene: 7. This CDR3 comprises 14 residues.

The receptor was derived from a woman aged 70-85 years in good health. The J gene is TRBJ2-1, the V gene TRBV29-1, with 11 bases aligning to TRBD1. Sample: blood. CDR3 loop: CSADRGLTHNEQFF. CDR3 DNA sequence: TGCAGCGCGGACAGGGGGCTCACCCACAATGAGCAGTTCTTC.